These 25 T cell receptor beta chains came from one sample sequenced in a study of blood T cell repertoires in COVID-19. Some clones are missing from TCRdb's copy, which holds only in-frame ones; the method was immunoSEQ multiplex PCR. Of some 460,000 clones in the sample, around 89% were seen once. Sequencing used peripheral blood. The receptors shown here come from a woman younger than 45 with acute or convalescent COVID-19.

The chain recombines TRBV11-3 with TRBJ2-7; no clear D. CDR1 is SGHNT and CDR2 is YENEEA in the germline V gene. The CDR3 extends over 13 amino acids. The V and J ends lost 1 base and 4 bases respectively, with 8 bases between them. The CDR3 DNA reads TGTGCCAGCAGCTTAGGTCCGGTTTACGAGCAGTACTTC. Translated, it gives CASSLGPVYEQYF.

The gene calls are TRBV25-1 and TRBJ2-2; the match to TRBD1 covers 7 bases. CDR3 size: 14 residues. V trimming: 6 bases; J trimming: 2 bases; junction bases outside the gene matches: 3. Germline-derived CDR1 and CDR2 are MGHDK and SYGVNS. CDR3 region: CASRRDSNTGELFF. CDR3 DNA sequence: TGTGCCAGCAGAAGGGACAGTAACACCGGGGAGCTGTTTTTT.

The rearrangement uses TRBV9 and TRBJ1-1, with TRBD1 identical over 8 bases. With 3 bases clipped from V and 10 bases from J, the junction kept 8 bases outside the gene matches. The CDR3 has 13 amino acids. CDR1 SGDLS and CDR2 YYNGEE come from the germline V gene. CDR3 protein: CASSAGQGSSAFF. DNA of the CDR3: TGTGCCAGCAGCGCCGGACAGGGTTCTTCAGCTTTCTTT.

The rearrangement links TRBV5-1 to TRBJ1-2; D is undetermined. Trimming shortened V by 4 bases and J by 1 base, and 8 bases separated the two germline ends. The CDR3 spans 13 residues. CDR1 and CDR2 from the germline V gene are SGHRS and YFSETQ. In nucleotides, the CDR3 is TGCGCCAGCAGCCCGTCGGGTAACTATGGCTACACCTTC. Its protein product is CASSPSGNYGYTF.

The V and J genes are TRBV3-1 (or the pseudogene TRBV3-2) and TRBJ2-5; TRBD2 matches 11 bases. The germline V gene encodes CDR1 LGHDT and CDR2 YNNKEL (reference sequence). The trim removed 5 bases at V and 4 bases at J, leaving 6 bases unmatched. The CDR3 extends over 15 amino acids. The CDR3 bases are TGTGCCAGCAGCTATAGCGGGGGGGCCGGAGAGACCCAGTACTTC. It is translated as CASSYSGGAGETQYF.

J is TRBJ1-3 and V is TRBV28, with D uncertain. V gave up 8 bases and J gave up 0 bases, with 8 bases separating them. CDR1 MDHEN and CDR2 SYDVKM come from the germline V gene. The CDR3 covers 13 residues. The CDR3 protein is CASVAASGNTIYF. The CDR3 nucleotides read TGTGCCAGCGTAGCAGCCTCTGGAAACACCATATATTTT. The variable domain in full, completed from reference TRBV28 and TRBJ1-3, reads DVKVTQSSRYLVKRTGEKVFLECVQDMDHENMFWYRQDPGLGLRLIYFSYDVKMKEKGDIPEGYSVSREKKERFSLILESASTNQTSMYLCASVAASGNTIYFGEGSWLTVV.

The chain combines TRBV7-9 with TRBJ2-2; D uncertain. Trimming removed 4 bases from V and 5 bases from J, with 14 bases in between. This CDR3 has 15 amino acids. Germline-derived CDR1 and CDR2 are SEHNR and FQNEAQ (reference sequence). CDR3 DNA sequence: TGTGCCAGCAGCTCCTCTTGGCAAGCGACCGGGGAGCTGTTTTTT. It translates to CASSSSWQATGELFF.

This clone was seen just once. The chain combines TRBV9 with TRBJ1-4; tentative D call: TRBD1 (6 bases). V was cut by 4 bases and J by 7 bases, with 20 bases left in between. Per germline, CDR1 SGDLS and CDR2 YYNGEE. This CDR3 has 16 residues. The CDR3 spells CASSIGPGARGEKLFF. DNA of the CDR3: TGTGCCAGCAGCATCGGCCCAGGGGCGAGAGGTGAAAAACTGTTTTTT. Using reference TRBV9 and TRBJ1-4 for the parts outside the CDR3, the full variable domain is DSGVTQTPKHLITATGQRVTLRCSPRSGDLSVYWYQQSLDQGLQFLIQYYNGEERAKGNILERFSAQQFPDLHSELNLSSLELGDSALYFCASSIGPGARGEKLFFGSGTQLSVL.

The rearrangement joins TRBV7-8 to TRBJ1-1; TRBD1 aligns across 8 bases. V was pared by 5 bases and J by 7 bases, with 18 bases of the junction left unmatched. Germline CDR1 SGHVS, CDR2 FQNEAQ. The CDR3 spans 17 residues. The CDR3 bases are TGTGCCAGCAGCCCCCGAGCAGTAGGACAGGGTCGGGTTGAAGCTTTCTTT. Translated, it gives CASSPRAVGQGRVEAFF.

The chain couples TRBV27 to TRBJ1-6, with 7 bases matching TRBD1. From germline, CDR1 is MNHEY and CDR2 SMNVEV (reference sequence). The CDR3 spans 14 residues. Trimming at V came to 5 bases and at J to 7 bases, leaving 5 bases not matched to a gene. In DNA form, the CDR3 reads TGTGCCAGCAGTGTCGGGACAGAAAATTCACCCCTCCACTTT. Its protein is CASSVGTENSPLHF.

In DNA, the CDR3 is TGTGCCAGCAGTTCGCTCCGCCGAACTAGCGGGGGGGCCATCTCCTACAATGAGCAGTTCTTC. It codes for CASSSLRRTSGGAISYNEQFF. J is TRBJ2-1 and V is TRBV27; 13 nucleotides agree with TRBD2. J gave up 0 bases and V 4 bases, and 15 bases lay outside the gene matches. The CDR3 is 21 amino acids. Germline assignment: CDR1 MNHEY and CDR2 SMNVEV (reference sequence).

The J gene is TRBJ1-5, the V gene TRBV15; no firm D call. The germline V and J ends were trimmed by 1 base and 0 bases, with 4 bases remaining between them. Germline CDR1 is LNHNV and CDR2 is YYDKDF (reference sequence). The CDR3 totals 14 residues. This CDR3 reads CATSRAGSNQPQHF. The DNA for the CDR3 is TGTGCCACCAGCAGAGCGGGTAGCAATCAGCCCCAGCATTTT.

V gene TRBV7-9 combines with J gene TRBJ1-1; D uncertain. The CDR3 extends over 13 amino acids. Trimming removed 9 bases from V and 1 base from J, with 12 bases in between. The germline V gene encodes CDR1 SEHNR and CDR2 FQNEAQ (reference sequence). CDR3 sequence reads: CASRAGQNTEAFF. The CDR3 nucleotides read TGTGCCAGTCGGGCGGGCCAGAACACTGAAGCTTTCTTT. Based on the CDR3 plus reference TRBV7-9 and TRBJ1-1, the full variable domain is DTGVSQNPRHKITKRGQNVTFRCDPISEHNRLYWYRQTLGQGPEFLTYFQNEAQLEKSRLLSDRFSAERPKGSFSTLEIQRTEQGDSAMYLCASRAGQNTEAFFGQGTRLTVV.

This chain connects TRBV4-2 to TRBJ2-3, with 8 positions matching TRBD2. The CDR3 covers 15 residues. Losses at the gene ends were 4 bases for V and 5 bases for J; bases not matched to a gene: 8. Germline values: CDR1 LGHNA, CDR2 YNFKEQ. CDR3 region: CASSPSRLAGDTQYF. DNA of the CDR3: TGTGCCAGCAGCCCCTCTAGGCTAGCGGGAGATACGCAGTATTTT.

This chain uses TRBV10-2 with TRBJ2-7; D might be TRBD2 (5 bases). This CDR3 region has 14 residues. Germline CDR1 reads WSHSY; CDR2 reads SAAADI. V shed 4 bases and J shed 0 bases, with 10 bases lying between them. The CDR3 coding sequence is TGCGCCAGCAGTGGCGAGGGTTTCTCCTACGAGCAGTACTTC. Protein: CASSGEGFSYEQYF.

The rearrangement uses TRBV6-5 and TRBJ1-6; 7 nucleotides match TRBD1. Germline-derived CDR1 and CDR2 are MNHEY and SVGAGI. The CDR3 is made up of 13 amino acids. V dropped 6 bases and J dropped 7; count of bases not matched to a gene: 3. The CDR3 loop is CASRGQKNSPLHF. The DNA for the CDR3 is TGTGCCAGCAGGGGACAGAAAAATTCACCCCTCCACTTT.

The chain employs TRBV5-4 and TRBJ2-3; the D gene is possibly TRBD1 (6 bases). The ends were cut back, 2 bases at V and 3 bases at J, with 13 bases in the middle. Per the germline V gene, CDR1 is SGHNT and CDR2 is YYREEE (reference sequence). The CDR3 has 15 amino acids. The CDR3 DNA follows: TGTGCCAGCAGCTTAGGGGACAAGATAACAGATACGCAGTATTTT. The encoded protein is CASSLGDKITDTQYF. Full variable domain (remainder filled in from reference TRBV5-4 and TRBJ2-3): ETGVTQSPTHLIKTRGQQVTLRCSSQSGHNTVSWYQQALGQGPQFIFQYYREEENGRGNFPPRFSGLQFPNYSSELNVNALELDDSALYLCASSLGDKITDTQYFGPGTRLTVL.

The chain's CDR3 is CAISVTEYEQYF. Here the CDR3 DNA reads TGTGCCATCAGTGTAACGGAGTACGAGCAGTACTTC. The chain combines TRBV10-3 with TRBJ2-7; D unclear. Germline values: CDR1 ENHRY, CDR2 SYGVKD. This CDR3 has 12 residues. Trimming shortened V by 4 bases and J by 4 bases, and 8 bases separated the two germline ends.

The chain has TRBV6-5 and TRBJ2-3; 7 nucleotides align to TRBD2. Germline V gene sequence: CDR1 MNHEY, CDR2 SVGAGI. The CDR3 is made up of 14 amino acids. Losses at the gene ends were 2 bases for V and 5 bases for J; bases not matched to a gene: 4. The DNA of the CDR3 is TGTGCCAGCAGTTACGGGGTAGCGGGAGATACGCAGTATTTT. Translation: CASSYGVAGDTQYF.

As for this clone: A read error is the likely source, as a far larger clone sits one nucleotide away. V gene TRBV13 combines with J gene TRBJ2-3, with D tentatively TRBD2 (5 bases). The CDR3 contains 12 residues. With 2 bases removed from V and 6 bases from J, the gap between germline ends came to 6 bases. Germline CDR1 and CDR2: PRHDT and FYEKMQ (reference sequence). CDR3 region: CASSLRGDTQYF. The CDR3 DNA is TGTGCCAGCAGCTTACGAGGGGATACGCAGTATTTT.

The V call is TRBV7-2, the J call TRBJ1-1; no clear D gene. Trimming removed 4 bases from V and 6 bases from J, with 15 bases in between. This CDR3 has 14 amino acids. The V gene's germline CDR1 is SGHTA and CDR2 FQGNSA. The CDR3 sequence: CASSSAGYISEAFF. In DNA form, the CDR3 reads TGTGCCAGCAGCTCGGCAGGCTATATATCTGAAGCTTTCTTT.

The V gene is TRBV7-3, the J gene TRBJ2-1; 10 bases map to TRBD2. The CDR3 length is 15 residues. The V gene's germline CDR1 is SGHTA and CDR2 FQGTGA. V lost 5 bases and J lost 9; bases outside the gene matches: 10. CDR3 bases: TGTGCCAGCAGCCCCTACAGCGGGGGGGCAGGTGAGCAGTTCTTC. Amino acid sequence: CASSPYSGGAGEQFF.

The rearrangement joins TRBV9 to TRBJ2-2; D is uncertain. The CDR3 length is 13 residues. Germline CDR1 SGDLS, CDR2 YYNGEE. Trimming pared 6 bases from V and 1 base from J, leaving 7 bases between. CDR3 bases: TGTGCCAGCAAACCGAGGAACACCGGGGAGCTGTTTTTT. Translating it yields CASKPRNTGELFF.

The chain links TRBV28 to TRBJ1-5; TRBD1 might be the D (6 bases). Trimming cost V 6 bases and J 3 bases, with 15 bases left between them. Germline V gives CDR1 MDHEN, CDR2 SYDVKM. The CDR3 length is 15 residues. The DNA of the CDR3 is TGTGCCAGCAGCCCGGGACACGAGTTCAATCAGCCCCAGCATTTT. As protein: CASSPGHEFNQPQHF.

This chain links TRBV5-4 with TRBJ2-7, with 8 bases matching TRBD2. Germline assignment: CDR1 SGHNT and CDR2 YYREEE (reference sequence). This CDR3 has 14 amino acids. V shed 5 bases and J 7 bases; nucleotides not matched to a gene: 11. This CDR3 is CASRDEGTRGEQYF. The DNA of the CDR3 is TGTGCCAGCAGGGATGAGGGGACTAGGGGGGAGCAGTACTTC.